Below are 17 T cell receptor beta chains sequenced from a single sample in a study of blood T cell repertoires in COVID-19. Libraries were prepared by immunoSEQ multiplex PCR; TCRdb keeps only in-frame clonotypes and omits some of them. In the table there are some 130,000 clones, about 89% of which are singletons. Sequenced material: peripheral blood. These receptors all come from a man in his sixties with active or convalescent COVID-19.

V and J are TRBV6-2 or TRBV6-3 and TRBJ2-7; D is tentatively TRBD1 or TRBD2 (5 bases each). The V and J ends lost 4 bases and 0 bases respectively, with 10 bases between them. The length of the CDR3 is 14 residues. Per germline, CDR1 MNHEY and CDR2 SVGEGT. The CDR3 bases are TGTGCCAGCAGTTCCTCAGGGAGCTCCTACGAGCAGTACTTC. Residues: CASSSSGSSYEQYF.

V usage is TRBV5-1 and J usage is TRBJ2-3; D possibly corresponds to TRBD2 (5 bases). Germline V gives CDR1 SGHRS, CDR2 YFSETQ. This CDR3 comprises 17 residues. Deletions cut 0 bases from V and 1 base from J, with 15 bases between. CDR3 bases: TGCGCCAGCAGCTTGGCCGTGGTAGCGTGGGGCACAGATACGCAGTATTTT. Protein product: CASSLAVVAWGTDTQYF.

The chain uses TRBV6-5 and TRBJ2-3; maybe TRBD2 (5 bases). V was clipped by 2 bases and J by 4 bases, with 10 bases between them. The CDR3 loop spans 14 amino acids. Germline V gene lookup returns CDR1 MNHEY and CDR2 SVGAGI. CDR3 sequence reads: CASSYRLAADTQYF. CDR3 DNA: TGTGCCAGCAGTTACCGGCTAGCTGCAGATACGCAGTATTTT.

This clone occurred many times. This rearrangement joins TRBV11-2 to TRBJ2-1; 8 bases line up with TRBD2. V was pared by 6 bases and J by 3 bases, with 7 bases of the junction left unmatched. The germline gives CDR1 SGHAT, CDR2 FQNNGV. The length of the CDR3 is 15 residues. CDR3 in amino acids: CASRYSAGGYNEQFF. CDR3 nucleotides: TGTGCCAGCAGGTATTCTGCGGGGGGCTACAATGAGCAGTTCTTC.

V and J are TRBV5-1 and TRBJ1-3, with D perhaps matching TRBD1 (5 bases). Germline V gene sequence: CDR1 SGHRS, CDR2 YFSETQ. Trimming cost V 0 bases and J 0 bases, with 7 bases left between them. This CDR3 is 15 amino acids long. Here the CDR3 DNA reads TGCGCCAGCAGCTTGGAGGGGTTCTCTGGAAACACCATATATTTT. This encodes CASSLEGFSGNTIYF. Variable domain in full (rest from reference TRBV5-1 and TRBJ1-3): KAGVTQTPRYLIKTRGQQVTLSCSPISGHRSVSWYQQTPGQGLQFLFEYFSETQRNKGNFPGRFSGRQFSNSRSEMNVSTLELGDSALYLCASSLEGFSGNTIYFGEGSWLTVV.

The rearrangement links TRBV2 to TRBJ2-3, with a weak D call TRBD2 (7 bases). Germline CDR1 reads SNHLY; CDR2 reads FYNNEI. Trimming removed 2 bases at V and 0 bases at J, with 18 bases between. The CDR3 has 18 residues. CDR3 in amino acids: CASSESQGRGRSTDTQYF. The CDR3 nucleotides read TGTGCCAGCAGTGAATCGCAGGGGAGGGGGAGAAGCACAGATACGCAGTATTTT.

The chain links TRBV7-9 to TRBJ1-4; 8 bases line up with TRBD1. V shed 5 bases, J shed 5 bases, and the junction held 7 bases outside the gene matches. Looked up from germline, CDR1 is SEHNR and CDR2 is FQNEAQ (reference sequence). The CDR3 contains 15 residues. CDR3 protein: CASSPSDRENEKLFF. The CDR3, as DNA: TGTGCCAGCAGCCCCTCGGACAGGGAAAATGAAAAACTGTTTTTT.

This rearrangement joins TRBV11-3 to TRBJ2-7; tentatively, D is TRBD2 (6 bases). The CDR3 contains 15 residues. Germline CDR1 reads SGHNT; CDR2 reads YENEEA. V gave up 1 base and J gave up 5 bases, with 15 bases separating them. This chain's CDR3 is CASSLGGLLSDEQYF. DNA of the CDR3: TGTGCCAGCAGCTTAGGGGGACTCCTTTCGGACGAGCAGTACTTC.

CDR3 protein: CASSLGQLETQYF. In nucleotides, the CDR3 is TGTGCCAGCAGTTTAGGGCAGTTGGAGACCCAGTACTTC. V usage is TRBV12-3 or TRBV12-4 and J usage is TRBJ2-5, with D unresolved. This CDR3 spans 13 amino acids. The V end lost 1 base, the J end lost 5 bases, and 8 bases lay between the germline ends.

The V and J genes are TRBV19 and TRBJ2-5; 10 nucleotides agree with TRBD1. V trimming: 6 bases; J trimming: 5 bases; junction bases outside the gene matches: 18. The CDR3 runs 18 residues. Germline-derived CDR1 and CDR2 are LNHDA and SQIVND (reference sequence). CDR3 loop: CASSPDSPPGQGRETQYF. The CDR3 coding sequence is TGTGCCAGTAGCCCAGATTCGCCCCCGGGACAGGGGAGGGAGACCCAGTACTTC.

This chain joins TRBV18 and TRBJ1-4; D uncertain. The V gene's germline CDR1 is KGHSH and CDR2 LQKENI. Trimming cost V 6 bases and J 8 bases, with 13 bases left between them. This CDR3 contains 13 residues. DNA of the CDR3: TGTGCCAGCTCGGAGGATTCGGGAGAAAAACTGTTTTTT. Translated, it gives CASSEDSGEKLFF.

V is TRBV6-2 or TRBV6-3 and J is TRBJ1-6, with D unclear. V was trimmed by 11 bases and J by 0 bases, leaving 14 bases between them. The germline V gene has CDR1 MNHEY and CDR2 SVGEGT. The CDR3 sequence is 15 residues long. CDR3 in amino acids: CAGRQRSSYNSPLHF. DNA of the CDR3: TGTGCCGGCCGCCAGCGGAGCTCCTATAATTCACCCCTCCACTTT.

The chain carries TRBV28 and TRBJ2-3; a possible D gene is TRBD1 (5 bases). Germline V gene data show CDR1 as MDHEN and CDR2 as SYDVKM. The germline V and J ends were trimmed by 3 bases and 0 bases, with 10 bases remaining between them. CDR3 size: 15 residues. The CDR3 coding sequence is TGTGCCAGCAGTTTCTGGGGCTCTAGCACAGATACGCAGTATTTT. It translates to CASSFWGSSTDTQYF.

The chain joins TRBV10-3 to TRBJ2-3, with a tentative D call TRBD2 (7 bases). V dropped 4 bases and J dropped 3 bases, with 11 bases sitting between them. Germline V gene data show CDR1 as ENHRY and CDR2 as SYGVKD. The CDR3 extends over 14 amino acids. CDR3 region: CAISGGRETDTQYF. The CDR3 region has the DNA TGTGCCATCAGTGGGGGGCGGGAGACAGATACGCAGTATTTT.

This chain joins TRBV6-2 or TRBV6-3 and TRBJ1-1; D gene uncertain. V was shortened by 4 bases and J by 0 bases, with 6 bases between the two germline ends. The CDR3 is made up of 13 amino acids. CDR1 is MNHEY and CDR2 is SVGEGT in the germline V gene. The CDR3 coding sequence is TGTGCCAGCAGTTTACTCATGAACACTGAAGCTTTCTTT. Translating gives CASSLLMNTEAFF.

The chain joins TRBV19 to TRBJ1-1, with D possibly being TRBD1 (5 bases). The V end lost 4 bases, the J end lost 2 bases, and 11 bases lay between the germline ends. Germline V gene sequence: CDR1 LNHDA, CDR2 SQIVND (reference sequence). This CDR3 has 14 residues. CDR3 sequence: CASSNRGLNTEAFF. Written as DNA, the CDR3 is TGTGCCAGTAGTAATAGGGGCCTCAACACTGAAGCTTTCTTT.

The J gene is TRBJ2-1, the V gene TRBV9; possibly TRBD2 for D (6 bases). V lost 0 bases and J lost 10, with 20 bases in between. The CDR3 extends over 16 amino acids. CDR1 SGDLS and CDR2 YYNGEE come from the germline V gene. As DNA, the CDR3 is TGTGCCAGCAGCGTAGCGATTAGCACTCCTCGGGGGGAGCAGTTCTTC. This codes for CASSVAISTPRGEQFF.